Below, 24 T cell receptor beta chains from the same sample are listed, as sequenced in a study of cytomegalovirus exposure and HLA in healthy donors. Sequenced by immunoSEQ multiplex PCR; TCRdb stores in-frame clones only, minus some. This sample has tens of thousands of clones, with 88% found just once. The sample taken for sequencing was PBMCs. Receptors were obtained from a woman aged 30 to 39 in good health and CMV-seronegative.

This clone was picked up a small number of times. This chain joins TRBV7-3 and TRBJ1-1, with D perhaps matching TRBD1 (6 bases). Trimming shortened V by 4 bases and J by 1 base, and 7 bases separated the two germline ends. Germline lookup yields CDR1 SGHTA and CDR2 FQGTGA. The CDR3 consists of 13 residues. The CDR3 DNA follows: TGTGCCAGCAGCTCGGGACAGAACACTGAAGCTTTCTTT. It encodes CASSSGQNTEAFF.

The chain uses TRBV28 and TRBJ1-1; the D gene is possibly TRBD1 (5 bases). The ends were cut back, 5 bases at V and 1 base at J, with 17 bases in the middle. Germline V gene data show CDR1 as MDHEN and CDR2 as SYDVKM. This CDR3 is built from 16 residues. CDR3 bases: TGTGCCAGCAGTCTTGAGGGACTTCCAAAGAACACTGAAGCTTTCTTT. Amino acid sequence: CASSLEGLPKNTEAFF.

The V and J genes are TRBV27 and TRBJ2-1, with TRBD2 as a possible D gene (5 bases). V was pared by 1 base and J by 6 bases, with 16 bases between. Per the germline V gene, CDR1 is MNHEY and CDR2 is SMNVEV (reference sequence). This CDR3 contains 16 residues. Here the CDR3 reads CASSLFPLGRSNEQFF. The CDR3 DNA reads TGTGCCAGCAGTTTATTCCCGCTGGGGAGAAGCAATGAGCAGTTCTTC.

This clone came up once. This chain links TRBV6-4 with TRBJ2-1; 7 bases map to TRBD2. There are 15 residues in the CDR3. J gave up 8 bases and V 0 bases, and 7 bases lay outside the gene matches. CDR1 is MRHNA, CDR2 SNTAGT, per germline. CDR3 protein: CASSDSGGSRDEQFF. The CDR3 DNA reads as TGTGCCAGCAGTGACTCTGGCGGGAGTCGAGATGAGCAGTTCTTC.

The chain links TRBV11-2 to TRBJ2-7; 11 bases map to TRBD1. The germline gives CDR1 SGHAT, CDR2 FQNNGV. This CDR3 has 16 amino acids. Losses at the gene ends were 0 bases for V and 3 bases for J; bases not matched to a gene: 4. CDR3 loop: CASSLEGDRGIYEQYF. CDR3 nucleotides: TGTGCCAGCAGCTTAGAGGGGGACAGGGGGATCTACGAGCAGTACTTC.

The genes are TRBV25-1 and TRBJ1-2, with 10 bases identical to TRBD1. Germline V gene sequence: CDR1 MGHDK, CDR2 SYGVNS. The CDR3 has 14 amino acids. The V segment lost 4 bases and the J segment 3 bases; nucleotides outside the gene matches: 2. The CDR3 DNA sequence: TGTGCCAGCAGTGCGGACAGGGGGGACTATGGCTACACCTTC. Protein sequence: CASSADRGDYGYTF.

The rearrangement links TRBV28 to TRBJ2-7; 7 nucleotides align to TRBD1. Germline trimming cut 6 bases from V and 3 bases from J; bases unmatched to any gene: 8. This CDR3 comprises 14 residues. Germline V lookup: CDR1 MDHEN, CDR2 SYDVKM. As DNA, the CDR3 is TGTGCCAGCAGGGATGGACAGGCGCACTACGAGCAGTACTTC. Amino acid sequence: CASRDGQAHYEQYF.

V is TRBV28 and J is TRBJ1-5; 8 nucleotides match TRBD1. The CDR3 has 14 amino acids. V was pared by 5 bases and J by 6 bases, with 6 bases of the junction left unmatched. Germline lookup yields CDR1 MDHEN and CDR2 SYDVKM. The CDR3 region has the DNA TGTGCCAGCAGTACGGACAGGGACACTCAGCCCCAGCATTTT. Amino acids: CASSTDRDTQPQHF.

The rearrangement links TRBV2 to TRBJ2-3, with TRBD2 identical over 7 bases. The CDR3 extends over 15 amino acids. V was clipped by 2 bases and J by 2 bases; unmatched bases: 4. Germline lookup yields CDR1 SNHLY and CDR2 FYNNEI. The CDR3 protein is CASSEQGLYTDTQYF. CDR3 nucleotide sequence: TGTGCCAGCAGTGAACAGGGACTATACACAGATACGCAGTATTTT.

CDR3 coding DNA: TGTGCCAGCAGTTTAGCGCCTTCCTACGAGCAGTACTTC. This gives the protein CASSLAPSYEQYF. This chain joins TRBV6-5 and TRBJ2-7; D is possibly TRBD2 (5 bases). CDR3 length: 13 residues. Trimming pared 4 bases from V and 1 base from J, leaving 8 bases between. The germline gives CDR1 MNHEY, CDR2 SVGAGI.

This clone was detected only a few times. The chain joins TRBV5-4 to TRBJ2-5; D not resolved. V lost 4 bases and J lost 5, with 12 bases in between. The CDR3 extends over 13 amino acids. Germline loops: CDR1 SGHNT, CDR2 YYREEE (reference sequence). Here the CDR3 DNA reads TGTGCCAGCAGCCTTCCCGACGGGGAGACCCAGTACTTC. Its protein is CASSLPDGETQYF.

The chain links TRBV28 to TRBJ1-4; TRBD1 aligns across 8 bases. Trimming took 5 bases from V and 0 from J; bases not matched to a gene: 8. Per the germline V gene, CDR1 is MDHEN and CDR2 is SYDVKM. This CDR3 has 17 residues. This chain's CDR3 is CASSPLWTGSTNEKLFF. The CDR3 coding sequence is TGTGCCAGCAGTCCACTCTGGACAGGGTCAACTAATGAAAAACTGTTTTTT.

This clone was counted only a few times. The chain joins TRBV11-2 to TRBJ2-7, with D unresolved. V lost 3 bases to trimming and J lost 5 bases, with 8 bases between them. This CDR3 spans 12 amino acids. Germline V lookup: CDR1 SGHAT, CDR2 FQNNGV. In DNA form, the CDR3 reads TGTGCCAGCAGCTTCGGCGGAAACGAGCAGTACTTC. Protein product: CASSFGGNEQYF.

This clone appeared a few times. V is TRBV27 and J is TRBJ1-3; perhaps TRBD1 as D (6 bases). The CDR3 is made up of 12 amino acids. The germline V gene has CDR1 MNHEY and CDR2 SMNVEV (reference sequence). V was clipped by 11 bases and J by 10 bases, with 18 bases between them. CDR3 residues: CAPTGSKGTIYF. CDR3 in DNA: TGTGCCCCGACAGGTTCGAAGGGAACCATATATTTT.

V is TRBV4-3 and J is TRBJ2-3; TRBD1 might be the D (5 bases). The CDR3 contains 15 residues. Germline CDR1 LGHNA, CDR2 YSLEER. The V end was cut by 1 base, the J end by 4 bases, with 12 bases between. The CDR3 region is CASSQGQGAADTQYF. CDR3 in DNA: TGCGCCAGCAGCCAAGGCCAGGGTGCCGCAGATACGCAGTATTTT.

The chain uses TRBV7-2 and TRBJ2-1, with TRBD2 as a possible D gene (6 bases). The V gene lost 5 bases and the J gene lost 3 bases, with 14 bases spanning the gap. Germline V gene sequence: CDR1 SGHTA, CDR2 FQGNSA. CDR3 size: 15 residues. CDR3 sequence (DNA): TGTGCCAGCAGCGCAATACCGGGAGTCTACAATGAGCAGTTCTTC. It encodes CASSAIPGVYNEQFF.

CDR3 DNA: TGTGCCAGCAGCTTAGCGCCTAGCGTTTTAACCTACGAGCAGTACTTC. This encodes CASSLAPSVLTYEQYF. The rearrangement links TRBV7-9 to TRBJ2-7; a weak D match, TRBD2 (6 bases). The CDR3 length is 16 residues. CDR1 is SEHNR, CDR2 FQNEAQ, per germline (reference sequence). Trimming removed 0 bases at V and 2 bases at J, with 14 bases between.

The gene calls are TRBV27 and TRBJ1-5; tentatively, D is TRBD1 (6 bases). The V gene lost 8 bases and the J gene lost 5 bases, with 22 bases spanning the gap. CDR1 and CDR2 from the germline V gene are MNHEY and SMNVEV (reference sequence). CDR3 length: 16 amino acids. CDR3 coding DNA: TGTGCCAGCCGAAGGGACACGAGAAAGTCTGATCAGCCCCAGCATTTT. Translated: CASRRDTRKSDQPQHF.

As to this clone: At one of its ends the junction is not consistent with the germline gene, which may arise from a read error. This sequence joins TRBV6-1 and TRBJ1-3; D call uncertain. This CDR3 region has 14 residues. In germline, CDR1 is MNHNS, CDR2 SASEGT. The CDR3 DNA follows: TGTGCCAGCAGAGAAGATCACTCTGGAAACACCATATATTTT. Translation: CASREDHSGNTIYF.

This clone has only one observation. This chain joins TRBV11-2 and TRBJ2-5, with 7 bases lining up with TRBD2. The CDR3 is 16 amino acids. Germline CDR1 is SGHAT and CDR2 is FQNNGV. Trimming at V came to 0 bases and at J to 4 bases, leaving 8 bases not matched to a gene. CDR3 residues: CASSLDGIAGRETQYF. CDR3 bases: TGTGCCAGCAGCTTAGATGGGATAGCGGGCAGAGAGACCCAGTACTTC.

V usage is TRBV28 and J usage is TRBJ2-2, with a possible D match to TRBD2 (6 bases). This CDR3 is built from 17 residues. The V end was cut by 6 bases, the J end by 6 bases, with 23 bases between. Germline V gene data show CDR1 as MDHEN and CDR2 as SYDVKM. CDR3 protein: CASSDEGPGLVAGELFF. CDR3 DNA sequence: TGTGCCAGCAGCGACGAGGGACCGGGACTCGTCGCCGGGGAGCTGTTTTTT. Full variable domain (rest looked up from reference TRBV28 and TRBJ2-2): DVKVTQSSRYLVKRTGEKVFLECVQDMDHENMFWYRQDPGLGLRLIYFSYDVKMKEKGDIPEGYSVSREKKERFSLILESASTNQTSMYLCASSDEGPGLVAGELFFGEGSRLTVL.

This clone appeared a single time. The chain links TRBV27 to TRBJ2-7; 12 bases agree with TRBD2. Trimming removed 5 bases from V and 0 bases from J; junction bases left unmatched: 11. This CDR3 contains 18 residues. The V gene's germline CDR1 is MNHEY and CDR2 SMNVEV (reference sequence). CDR3 DNA: TGTGCCAGCAGTCCCCGGACTAGCGGGGCCGTAAGCTCCTACGAGCAGTACTTC. Its translation is CASSPRTSGAVSSYEQYF.

The gene calls are TRBV5-1 and TRBJ1-4; no firm D call. The length of the CDR3 is 15 residues. The V gene lost 0 bases and the J gene lost 7 bases, with 13 bases spanning the gap. Germline V gene data show CDR1 as SGHRS and CDR2 as YFSETQ. CDR3 region: CASSLGPQGGEKLFF. The DNA for the CDR3 is TGCGCCAGCAGCTTGGGCCCCCAAGGAGGTGAAAAACTGTTTTTT.

This chain connects TRBV30 to TRBJ2-7, with D perhaps TRBD2 (6 bases). V was shortened by 5 bases and J by 10 bases, with 21 bases between the two germline ends. The CDR3 covers 13 residues. CDR1 and CDR2 from the germline V gene are GTSNPN and SVGIG (reference sequence). CDR3 in DNA: TGTGCCTGGCGAACGGGAGCCTTCGGGCGTCAGTACTTC. Translated, it gives CAWRTGAFGRQYF.